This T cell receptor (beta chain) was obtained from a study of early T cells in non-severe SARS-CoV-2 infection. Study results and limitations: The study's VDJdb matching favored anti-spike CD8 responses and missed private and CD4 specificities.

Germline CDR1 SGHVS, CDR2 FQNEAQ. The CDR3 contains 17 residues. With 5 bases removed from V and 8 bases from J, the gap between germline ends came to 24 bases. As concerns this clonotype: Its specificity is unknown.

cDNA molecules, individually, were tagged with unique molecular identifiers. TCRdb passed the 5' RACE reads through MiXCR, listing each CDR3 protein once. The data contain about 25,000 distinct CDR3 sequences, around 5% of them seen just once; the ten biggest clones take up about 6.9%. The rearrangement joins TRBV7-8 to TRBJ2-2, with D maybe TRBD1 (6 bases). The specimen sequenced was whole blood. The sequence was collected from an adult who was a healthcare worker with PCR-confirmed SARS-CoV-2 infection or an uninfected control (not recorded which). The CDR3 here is CASSIRPGHQPSGELFF. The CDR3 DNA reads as TGTGCCAGCAGCATTAGACCGGGACACCAGCCATCGGGGGAGCTGTTTTTT.